Sequencing of this TCR beta chain was carried out in a study of Tregs in tolerant kidney transplant recipients. General study results and limits: Tregs expanded with activated donor B cells seemed most donor-specific. Biological reproducibility was not directly addressed in this study.

Thawed PBMCs were FACS-sorted into unstimulated CD4+CD25+CD127- regulatory T cells, CD4+CD25- non-regulatory cells, CD4 and CD8 cells. The V gene lost 3 bases and the J gene lost 4 bases, with 12 bases spanning the gap. The V gene's germline CDR1 is KGHSH and CDR2 LQKENI. This CDR3 has 15 amino acids. A note on this clone: Its antigen is unidentified.

Method: immunoSEQ multiplex PCR; TCRdb's copy keeps in-frame clones and lacks some. The data show 85,000 to 90,000 clones, roughly nine tenths seen once. The V and J genes are TRBV18 and TRBJ2-2, with D maybe TRBD1 (6 bases). This TCR was sampled from a human donor in good health. The sequenced sample consisted of CD8+ T cells from blood. The CDR3 loop is CASSPQDRPTGELFF. CDR3 DNA sequence: TGTGCCAGCTCACCTCAGGACAGACCCACCGGGGAGCTGTTTTTT. Full variable domain (rest looked up from reference TRBV18 and TRBJ2-2): NAGVMQNPRHLVRRRGQEARLRCSPMKGHSHVYWYRQLPEEGLKFMVYLQKENIIDESGMPKERFSAEFPKEGPSILRIQQVVRGDSAAYFCASSPQDRPTGELFFGEGSRLTVL.